The rows below give T cell receptor beta chains drawn from one sample of a study of T cells after yellow fever vaccination. TCRdb fed the 5' RACE reads into MiXCR, producing one record per CDR3 protein. Seen here are about 320,000 distinct CDR3 sequences, approximately 4.3% observed once, and the top ten hold 15% to 20%. The sample consisted of PBMCs, taken 15 days after the yellow fever booster vaccination. These receptors were taken from a young man who received the YFV17D yellow fever vaccine. Each CDR3 is given with its conserved first and last residue. A D gene is named only where the DNA matches it firmly. Clone size appears in some rows only: once, few, many, or a class for an expanded clone.

d_call,clone_size,j_call,v_call,cdr3_aa,cdr3_nt
-,many,TRBJ1-5,TRBV12-3/TRBV12-4,CASSLRQQPQHF,TGTGCCAGCAGTCTCCGACAGCAGCCCCAGCATTTT
-,many,TRBJ2-3,TRBV7-2,CASRPQSLAQYF,TGTGCCAGCAGGCCCCAGTCTCTAGCGCAGTATTTT
-,many,TRBJ2-7,TRBV5-1,CASAVGDEQYF,TGCGCCAGCGCGGTCGGGGACGAGCAGTACTTC
-,many,TRBJ2-5,TRBV5-1,CASSLRPVRETQYF,TGCGCCAGCAGCTTAAGACCGGTGCGAGAGACCCAGTACTTC
TRBD1,-,TRBJ2-3,TRBV5-1,CASSSGQTSTDTQYF,TGCGCCAGCAGCTCGGGACAGACTAGCACAGATACGCAGTATTTT
-,few,TRBJ2-3,TRBV5-4,CALKDLGRTDTQYF,TGTGCCCTAAAGGACCTCGGGCGCACAGATACGCAGTATTTT
TRBD1,-,TRBJ2-3,TRBV6-5,CASSYTGTGGADTQYF,TGTGCCAGCAGTTACACCGGGACAGGGGGCGCAGATACGCAGTATTTT
-,few,TRBJ2-2,TRBV5-6,CASSLVGQGTTGELFF,TGTGCCAGCAGCTTGGTAGGGCAGGGGACCACCGGGGAGCTGTTTTTT
-,-,TRBJ1-1,TRBV3-1,CASSPSGGPTEAFF,TGTGCCAGCAGCCCTTCCGGGGGACCCACTGAAGCTTTCTTT
TRBD1,many,TRBJ1-1,TRBV5-1,CASSLLGTGNTEAFF,TGCGCCAGCAGCTTGCTAGGGACAGGGAACACTGAAGCTTTCTTT
TRBD1,-,TRBJ2-2,TRBV28,CAIKPGQGYTGELFF,TGTGCCATCAAACCGGGACAGGGCTACACCGGGGAGCTGTTTTTT
-,few,TRBJ1-1,TRBV7-2,CASSSTPGILADTEAFF,TGTGCCAGCAGCTCGACCCCTGGAATCCTTGCGGACACTGAAGCTTTCTTT
TRBD1,many,TRBJ1-5,TRBV7-2,CASSSRQGLNQPQHF,TGTGCCAGCAGCTCCCGACAGGGATTGAACCAGCCCCAGCATTTT
-,many,TRBJ2-6,TRBV18,CASSPSEIDSYLSGANVLTF,TGTGCCAGCTCACCTTCGGAAATCGACAGTTACCTCTCTGGGGCCAACGTCCTGACTTTC
-,-,TRBJ1-2,TRBV18,CASSPRQESGGAYGYTF,TGTGCCAGCTCACCTCGACAGGAAAGTGGGGGAGCGTACGGCTACACCTTC
-,many,TRBJ2-7,TRBV5-1,CASSFRDGDYEQYF,TGCGCCAGCAGCTTCCGGGACGGCGACTACGAGCAGTACTTC
-,many,TRBJ1-4,TRBV10-3,CAAGNSLRSNEKLFF,TGTGCCGCTGGGAACAGCCTACGATCTAATGAAAAACTGTTTTTT
-,many,TRBJ2-3,TRBV29-1,CSVGKGADTQYF,TGCAGCGTTGGGAAGGGGGCAGATACGCAGTATTTT
-,-,TRBJ2-3,TRBV5-1,CASSLQLTDTQYF,TGCGCCAGCAGCTTGCAACTAACAGATACGCAGTATTTT
-,many,TRBJ1-3,TRBV11-2,CATRGGSSGNTIYF,TGTGCCACCCGAGGAGGCTCCTCTGGAAACACCATATATTTT
-,-,TRBJ1-2,TRBV30,CAWSRDGPNYGYTF,TGTGCCTGGAGCCGGGACGGTCCTAACTATGGCTACACCTTC
TRBD1,-,TRBJ1-5,TRBV7-9,CASSYRGESQPQHF,TGTGCCAGCAGCTACAGGGGAGAAAGTCAGCCCCAGCATTTT
-,-,TRBJ1-2,TRBV20-1,CSARDREGGNYGYTF,TGCAGTGCTAGAGATCGGGAGGGCGGCAACTATGGCTACACCTTC
TRBD1,few,TRBJ1-5,TRBV7-9,CASTGQGDQPQHF,TGTGCCAGCACCGGACAGGGGGATCAGCCCCAGCATTTT
TRBD2,many,TRBJ2-1,TRBV7-9,CASSLQRGGLHEQFF,TGTGCCAGCAGCTTACAGCGGGGGGGCCTTCATGAGCAGTTCTTC
-,few,TRBJ2-3,TRBV5-1,CASSIETGTDTQYF,TGCGCCAGCAGCATAGAGACAGGCACAGATACGCAGTATTTT
-,few,TRBJ1-1,TRBV5-6,CASSLVGRERGNPEAFF,TGTGCCAGCAGCTTGGTCGGCAGGGAAAGGGGAAACCCTGAAGCTTTCTTT
-,many,TRBJ1-2,TRBV5-1,CASRPSVVDGYTF,TGCGCCAGCAGACCCAGTGTGGTGGATGGCTACACCTTC
-,many,TRBJ1-5,TRBV20-1,CSASGGVNQPQHF,TGCAGTGCTAGTGGGGGAGTCAATCAGCCCCAGCATTTT
TRBD2,many,TRBJ2-5,TRBV7-2,CASSPGRADQETQYF,TGTGCCAGCAGCCCAGGGAGGGCAGACCAAGAGACCCAGTACTTC
-,many,TRBJ1-3,TRBV7-9,CASSLENTIYF,TGTGCCAGCAGCTTAGAGAACACCATATATTTT
TRBD1,-,TRBJ2-7,TRBV9,CASSVLGQGQGEQYF,TGTGCCAGCAGCGTACTGGGACAGGGTCAGGGAGAGCAGTACTTC
-,many,TRBJ1-1,TRBV6-2/TRBV6-3,CASSPGRYTEAFF,TGTGCCAGCAGCCCCGGACGGTACACTGAAGCTTTCTTT
TRBD1,many,TRBJ2-1,TRBV6-1,CASSVTGQGEYEQFF,TGTGCCAGCAGTGTCACGGGACAGGGTGAATATGAGCAGTTCTTC
-,many,TRBJ2-3,TRBV5-1,CASSLMEGASTDTQYF,TGCGCCAGCAGCTTGATGGAGGGGGCCAGCACAGATACGCAGTATTTT
-,-,TRBJ1-5,TRBV19,CASSTPPGVNQPQHF,TGTGCCAGTAGTACCCCCCCAGGGGTAAATCAGCCCCAGCATTTT
-,many,TRBJ1-4,TRBV6-6,CASSTQGLGKLFF,TGTGCCAGCAGCACACAGGGATTGGGGAAACTGTTTTTT
-,few,TRBJ2-3,TRBV20-1,CSARAQSDTQYF,TGCAGTGCTAGAGCCCAAAGTGATACGCAGTATTTT
TRBD1,-,TRBJ1-5,TRBV7-2,CASSVDRADQPQHF,TGTGCCAGCAGCGTAGACAGGGCAGATCAGCCCCAGCATTTT
-,-,TRBJ2-6,TRBV5-1,CASSLVYRRSANVLTF,TGCGCCAGCAGCTTGGTGTACCGGAGATCGGCCAACGTCCTGACTTTC
-,-,TRBJ2-6,TRBV24-1,CATSESSGGANVLTF,TGTGCCACAAGTGAGAGCTCTGGTGGGGCCAACGTCCTGACTTTC
TRBD1,many,TRBJ2-3,TRBV20-1,CSAAQVGDRRTDTQYF,TGCAGTGCTGCCCAGGTGGGGGACAGACGCACAGATACGCAGTATTTT
-,few,TRBJ1-5,TRBV18,CASSPPYSNQPQHF,TGTGCCAGCTCACCGCCGTATTCAAATCAGCCCCAGCATTTT
TRBD2,many,TRBJ2-7,TRBV20-1,CSAKSGGADYEQYF,TGCAGTGCTAAAAGCGGGGGGGCCGACTACGAGCAGTACTTC
TRBD2,few,TRBJ2-3,TRBV4-3,CASSQDRASGVPDTQYF,TGCGCCAGCAGCCAAGATCGCGCTAGCGGGGTCCCCGATACGCAGTATTTT
-,-,TRBJ2-5,TRBV24-1,CATSEVGQETQYF,TGTGCCACCAGTGAAGTAGGGCAAGAGACCCAGTACTTC
TRBD1,few,TRBJ1-6,TRBV4-3,CASSQGPPGQGGSPLHF,TGCGCCAGCAGCCAAGGACCGCCGGGACAGGGTGGTTCACCCCTCCACTTT
TRBD1,-,TRBJ2-7,TRBV15,CATSRIKTGVYEQYF,TGTGCCACCAGCAGGATAAAGACAGGGGTGTACGAGCAGTACTTC
-,few,TRBJ2-3,TRBV9,CASSNSLDTQYF,TGTGCCAGCAGCAATAGCTTAGATACGCAGTATTTT
TRBD2,many,TRBJ2-2,TRBV29-1,CSVSELASTGELFF,TGCAGCGTTTCCGAACTAGCGAGCACCGGGGAGCTGTTTTTT
TRBD2,-,TRBJ2-7,TRBV7-2,CASSPRLAGGPEQYF,TGTGCCAGCAGCCCTAGACTAGCGGGGGGGCCGGAGCAGTACTTC
TRBD1,-,TRBJ1-4,TRBV7-9,CASSLGQGIEEKLFF,TGTGCCAGCAGCCTCGGACAGGGGATTGAAGAAAAACTGTTTTTT
-,many,TRBJ2-7,TRBV2,CASSVSGAAYEQYF,TGTGCCAGCAGTGTTTCAGGGGCTGCATACGAGCAGTACTTC
TRBD2,-,TRBJ2-3,TRBV12-3/TRBV12-4,CASSPIGLAGSTDTQYF,TGTGCCAGCAGCCCCATAGGACTAGCGGGGTCCACAGATACGCAGTATTTT
-,-,TRBJ2-3,TRBV5-1,CASSLMGGIADTQYF,TGCGCCAGCAGCTTGATGGGGGGTATAGCAGATACGCAGTATTTT
-,many,TRBJ1-2,TRBV5-4,CASSPPGKSYGYTF,TGTGCCAGCAGCCCCCCCGGCAAGAGCTATGGCTACACCTTC
TRBD1,many,TRBJ1-5,TRBV7-9,CASGQGEQPQHF,TGTGCCAGCGGACAGGGAGAACAGCCCCAGCATTTT
-,-,TRBJ1-1,TRBV7-2,CASTAPGGLLAFF,TGTGCCAGCACCGCGCCGGGAGGGCTTTTGGCTTTCTTT
-,many,TRBJ2-2,TRBV24-1,CATRSQETGELFF,TGTGCCACCAGAAGTCAAGAGACCGGGGAGCTGTTTTTT